This passage covers 15 T cell receptor beta chains from one sample sequenced in a study of CD8+CD57+ T cells in acquired aplastic anemia. Genomic DNA provided the template from which TCR beta VDJ and CDR3 profiles were obtained. TCRdb analysed the reads with MiXCR anew, one entry per CDR3 protein. The sample holds around 170,000 distinct CDR3 sequences, about 64% seen once. The sequenced sample was sorted CD4+, CD8+, or CD8+CD57+ T cells (not recorded which) from PBMCs. All receptors come from a human donor in good health.

The V and J genes are TRBV20-1 and TRBJ1-1, with D hard to call. CDR3 length: 15 amino acids. Trimming left V 5 bases short and J 1 base short, with 17 bases between. Germline loops: CDR1 DFQATT, CDR2 SNEGSKA (reference sequence). In nucleotides, the CDR3 is TGCAGTGCTTATCTCCCGGGGAGGGAGAACACTGAAGCTTTCTTT. This codes for CSAYLPGRENTEAFF.

The CDR3 DNA sequence: TGTGCCAGCAGTGAATTGTCCGGGTACACTGAAGCTTTCTTT. Its translation is CASSELSGYTEAFF. The rearrangement joins TRBV2 to TRBJ1-1, with D hard to call. CDR1 is SNHLY, CDR2 FYNNEI, per germline. There are 14 residues in the CDR3. V was shortened by 2 bases and J by 3 bases, with 10 bases between the two germline ends.

This chain joins TRBV7-2 and TRBJ2-3; 9 positions match TRBD2. The CDR3 contains 16 residues. V dropped 0 bases and J dropped 5; count of bases not matched to a gene: 6. The V gene's germline CDR1 is SGHTA and CDR2 FQGNSA. The CDR3 sequence is CASSLAAGGHGDTQYF. Here the CDR3 DNA reads TGTGCCAGCAGCTTAGCGGCGGGGGGGCATGGAGATACGCAGTATTTT.

The chain recombines TRBV20-1 with TRBJ2-3; D uncertain. This CDR3 has 13 residues. Trimming cost V 3 bases and J 3 bases, with 10 bases left between them. The germline V gene has CDR1 DFQATT and CDR2 SNEGSKA (reference sequence). The CDR3: CSASPQVTDTQYF. The CDR3 DNA is TGCAGTGCTAGTCCCCAGGTTACAGATACGCAGTATTTT.

This clonotype has at least ten counts. V gene TRBV9 combines with J gene TRBJ2-7, with D possibly being TRBD2 (5 bases). The V gene lost 4 bases and the J gene lost 2 bases, with 16 bases spanning the gap. Germline CDR1 and CDR2: SGDLS and YYNGEE. There are 15 residues in the CDR3. As DNA, the CDR3 is TGTGCCAGCAGCCCGCACGGGCGAGGGACCTACGAGCAGTACTTC. It translates to CASSPHGRGTYEQYF.

This clonotype is a singleton in its sample. This chain links TRBV11-2 with TRBJ2-7; possible D gene TRBD2, 6 bases. The CDR3 is made up of 13 amino acids. Deletions cut 2 bases from V and 2 bases from J, with 7 bases between. Germline lookup yields CDR1 SGHAT and CDR2 FQNNGV. This CDR3 is CASSLSSAYEQYF. CDR3 nucleotide sequence: TGTGCCAGCAGCTTATCTAGCGCCTACGAGCAGTACTTC.

This clonotype was found a few times. The chain employs TRBV20-1 and TRBJ1-6; D call uncertain. The germline V gene encodes CDR1 DFQATT and CDR2 SNEGSKA (reference sequence). Trimming took off 1 base at V and 8 bases at J, with 6 bases between the two ends. The CDR3 loop spans 12 amino acids. The CDR3: CSARVHDSPLHF. The CDR3 coding sequence is TGCAGTGCTAGAGTCCACGATTCACCCCTCCACTTT.

The chain links TRBV14 to TRBJ2-1; the match to TRBD1 covers 7 bases. CDR1 is SGHDN and CDR2 is FVKESK in the germline V gene. This CDR3 comprises 17 residues. V trimming: 0 bases; J trimming: 5 bases; junction bases outside the gene matches: 10. CDR3 nucleotide sequence: TGTGCCAGCAGCCAAGAAACAGGGGTCAAAATCCACAATGAGCAGTTCTTC. Residues: CASSQETGVKIHNEQFF.

The V gene is TRBV2, the J gene TRBJ2-6; maybe TRBD1 (6 bases). Germline CDR1 is SNHLY and CDR2 is FYNNEI. The germline V and J ends were trimmed by 6 bases and 2 bases, with 14 bases remaining between them. The CDR3 covers 16 residues. Here the CDR3 DNA reads TGTGCCAGCAGCTTTGACAGGCCTACTGGGGCCAACGTCCTGACTTTC. Translating it yields CASSFDRPTGANVLTF.

The chain employs TRBV15 and TRBJ2-7; no definite D call. The germline V gene encodes CDR1 LNHNV and CDR2 YYDKDF (reference sequence). Trimming left V 1 base short and J 2 bases short, with 9 bases between. CDR3 length: 14 amino acids. The CDR3 DNA sequence: TGTGCCACCAGCAGAGTATCGACCACCTACGAGCAGTACTTC. Translation gives CATSRVSTTYEQYF.

The gene calls are TRBV20-1 and TRBJ1-5; unclear D gene. This CDR3 is 11 amino acids long. Germline V gene data show CDR1 as DFQATT and CDR2 as SNEGSKA (reference sequence). The germline V and J ends were trimmed by 0 bases and 7 bases, with 4 bases remaining between them. CDR3: CSAREGQPQHF. CDR3 DNA: TGCAGTGCTAGAGAAGGCCAGCCCCAGCATTTT.

In its sample, this clonotype was seen once. The chain links TRBV7-2 to TRBJ2-7; TRBD2 aligns across 11 bases. From germline, CDR1 is SGHTA and CDR2 FQGNSA. This CDR3 comprises 15 residues. The junction had 6 bases not matched to a gene; V was cut back by 1 base and J by 7 bases. CDR3 sequence (DNA): TGTGCCAGCAGCTTAGGGCTAGCGGGAGGACATGAGCAGTACTTC. Its translation is CASSLGLAGGHEQYF.

With regard to this clonotype: The germline gene is not matched at one end of the junction; a read error may be the cause. The CDR3 protein is CASSPEDREYHF. In DNA, the CDR3 is TGTGCCAGCTCGCCGGAAGACAGGGAATATCACTTC. The chain couples TRBV18 to TRBJ2-5, with 7 bases fitting TRBD1. Germline V gives CDR1 KGHSH, CDR2 LQKENI. The length of the CDR3 is 12 residues.

This clonotype was counted only a few times. This sequence joins TRBV6-1 and TRBJ1-4, with 8 bases that match TRBD1. The junction had 7 bases not matched to a gene; V was cut back by 0 bases and J by 1 base. Germline assignment: CDR1 MNHNS and CDR2 SASEGT. The CDR3 sequence is 18 residues long. CDR3 amino acids: CASSEAPTGVVTNEKLFF. CDR3 DNA: TGTGCCAGCAGTGAAGCCCCGACAGGGGTGGTAACTAATGAAAAACTGTTTTTT.

This chain joins TRBV20-1 and TRBJ2-3, with D uncertain. The V end lost 3 bases, the J end lost 3 bases, and 13 bases lay between the germline ends. CDR1 DFQATT and CDR2 SNEGSKA come from the germline V gene (reference sequence). The length of the CDR3 is 14 residues. CDR3 amino acids: CSARPHELTDTQYF. The CDR3 region has the DNA TGCAGTGCTAGGCCACACGAATTAACAGATACGCAGTATTTT.